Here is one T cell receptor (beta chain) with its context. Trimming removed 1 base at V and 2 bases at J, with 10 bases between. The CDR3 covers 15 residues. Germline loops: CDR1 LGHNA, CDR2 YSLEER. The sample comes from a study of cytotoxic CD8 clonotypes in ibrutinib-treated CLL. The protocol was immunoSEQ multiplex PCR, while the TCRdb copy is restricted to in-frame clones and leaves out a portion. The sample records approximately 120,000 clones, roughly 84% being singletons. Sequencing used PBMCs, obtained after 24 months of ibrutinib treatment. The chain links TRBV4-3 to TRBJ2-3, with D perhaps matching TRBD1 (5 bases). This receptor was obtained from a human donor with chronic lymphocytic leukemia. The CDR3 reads CASSQGQILTDTQYF. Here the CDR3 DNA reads TGCGCCAGCAGCCAAGGACAGATTCTCACAGATACGCAGTATTTT.